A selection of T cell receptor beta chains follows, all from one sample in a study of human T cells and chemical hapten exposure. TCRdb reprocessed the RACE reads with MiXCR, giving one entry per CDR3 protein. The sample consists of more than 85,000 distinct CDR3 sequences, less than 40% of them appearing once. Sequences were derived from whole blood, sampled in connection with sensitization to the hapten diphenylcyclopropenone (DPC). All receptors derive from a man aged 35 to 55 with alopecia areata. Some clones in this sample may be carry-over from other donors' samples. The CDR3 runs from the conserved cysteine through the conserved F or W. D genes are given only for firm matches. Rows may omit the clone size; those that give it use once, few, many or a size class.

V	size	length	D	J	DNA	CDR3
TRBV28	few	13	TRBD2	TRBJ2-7	TGTGCCAGCAGCCACGGGACTAGCTACGAGCAGTACTTC	CASSHGTSYEQYF
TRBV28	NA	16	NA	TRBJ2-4	TGTGCCAGCAGTCCTAATTCCTGGGTAGCCAAAAACATTCAGTACTTC	CASSPNSWVAKNIQYF
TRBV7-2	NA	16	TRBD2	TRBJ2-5	TGTGCCAGCAGCTTGGGGATTAGCGGGAGAACAGAGACCCAGTACTTC	CASSLGISGRTETQYF
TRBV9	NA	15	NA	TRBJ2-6	TGTGCCAGCAGCGAAGAGGGCTCTGGGGCCAACGTCCTGACTTTC	CASSEEGSGANVLTF
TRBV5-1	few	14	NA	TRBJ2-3	TGCGCCAGCACGCAGGGGCAACCCCAGGATACGCAGTATTTT	CASTQGQPQDTQYF
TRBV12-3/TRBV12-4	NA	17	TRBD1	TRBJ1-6	TGTGCCAGCAGTCCTAGGACAGGGGGCGAAGTAAATTCACCCCTCCACTTT	CASSPRTGGEVNSPLHF
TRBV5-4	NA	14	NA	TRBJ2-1	TGTGCCAGCAGCCTAGCACTAGTTACGGATGAGCAGTTCTTC	CASSLALVTDEQFF
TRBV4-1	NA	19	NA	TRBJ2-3	TGCGCCAGCAGCCAAGGTTTTTTGGGGCCCTTTTCTAGCACAGATACGCAGTATTTT	CASSQGFLGPFSSTDTQYF
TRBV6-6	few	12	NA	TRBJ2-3	TGTGCCAGCAGCCCAACGGTCGATACGCAGTATTTT	CASSPTVDTQYF
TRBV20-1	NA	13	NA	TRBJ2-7	TGCAGTGCTCACCAGGGAGTCTTCAGGGAGCAGTACTTC	CSAHQGVFREQYF
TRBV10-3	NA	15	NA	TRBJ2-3	TGTGCCATTGCCTACGGAGCTAATAGCACAGATACGCAGTATTTT	CAIAYGANSTDTQYF
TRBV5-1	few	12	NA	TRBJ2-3	TGCGCCAGCAGCTTGGATTGGGTTACGCAGTATTTT	CASSLDWVTQYF
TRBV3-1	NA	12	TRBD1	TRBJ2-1	TGTGCCAGCAGCCATGGGACAGGGGGCATAGTCTTC	CASSHGTGGIVF
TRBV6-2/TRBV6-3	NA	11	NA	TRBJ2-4	TGTGCCAGCAGTTCCACCTACATTCAGTACTTC	CASSSTYIQYF
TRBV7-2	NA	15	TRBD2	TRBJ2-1	TGTGCCAGCACCCTAGGGCTAGCGGACTACAATGAGCAGTTCTTC	CASTLGLADYNEQFF
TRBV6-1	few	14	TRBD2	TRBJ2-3	TGTGCCAGCAGGATTAGCGGGACCACAGATACGCAGTATTTT	CASRISGTTDTQYF
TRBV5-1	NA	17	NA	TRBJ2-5	TGCGCCAGCAGCTTGCAAAAAATAGGGGGGTCCCAAGAGACCCAGTACTTC	CASSLQKIGGSQETQYF
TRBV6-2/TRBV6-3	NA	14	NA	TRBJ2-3	TGTGCCAGCAGCACCGCTACAGCGAGGTACACGCAGTATTTT	CASSTATARYTQYF
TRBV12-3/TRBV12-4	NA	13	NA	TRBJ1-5	TGTGCCAGCAGTTTAATGGGGTATCAGCCCCAGCATTTT	CASSLMGYQPQHF
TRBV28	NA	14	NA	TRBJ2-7	TGTGCCAGCAGTTTGGCAGGATCGACCTACGAGCAGTACTTC	CASSLAGSTYEQYF
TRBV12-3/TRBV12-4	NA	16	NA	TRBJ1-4	TGTGCCAGCAGTTTAACGGCAGGCCCTAATAATGAAAAACTGTTTTTT	CASSLTAGPNNEKLFF
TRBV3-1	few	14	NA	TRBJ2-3	TGTGCCAGCAGCCAAGTCCGGGGCACAGATACGCAGTATTTT	CASSQVRGTDTQYF
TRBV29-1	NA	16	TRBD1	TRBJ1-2	TGCAGCGCCGGAGGGGGACAGGGGGCAGGTGGCTATGGCTACACCTTC	CSAGGGQGAGGYGYTF
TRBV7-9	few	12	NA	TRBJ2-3	TGTGCCAGCAGCATTTCCCAAGATACGCAGTATTTT	CASSISQDTQYF
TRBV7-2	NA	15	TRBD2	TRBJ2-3	TGTGCCAGCAGCTCGGGACTAGTACCCACAGATACGCAGTATTTT	CASSSGLVPTDTQYF
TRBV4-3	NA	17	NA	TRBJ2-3	TGCGCCAGCAGCCAAGACCGAGGGCCGAGTTCTGCAGATACGCAGTATTTT	CASSQDRGPSSADTQYF
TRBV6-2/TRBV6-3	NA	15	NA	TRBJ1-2	TGTGCCAGCAGCCCGGCGGGAGGGAGTCTCTATGGCTACACCTTC	CASSPAGGSLYGYTF
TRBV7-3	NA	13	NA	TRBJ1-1	TGTGCCAGCAGCTTAACCAGGAACACTGAAGCTTTCTTT	CASSLTRNTEAFF
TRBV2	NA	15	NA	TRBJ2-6	TGTGCCAGCAGTGAAGGACAGCCTGGGGCCAACGTCCTGACTTTC	CASSEGQPGANVLTF
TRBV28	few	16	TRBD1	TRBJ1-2	TGTGCCAGCAGTTTGGCTACCGGGACAGGGGTCTATGGCTACACCTTC	CASSLATGTGVYGYTF
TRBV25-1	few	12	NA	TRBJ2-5	TGTGCCAGCACTCAAGGTTACGAGACCCAGTACTTC	CASTQGYETQYF
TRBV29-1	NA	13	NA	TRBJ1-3	TGCAGCGTTGAGCGGGATTCTGGAAACACCATATATTTT	CSVERDSGNTIYF
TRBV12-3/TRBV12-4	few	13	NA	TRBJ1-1	TGTGCCAGCAGCCCCGCGGGCCCAGGGGAAGCTTTCTTT	CASSPAGPGEAFF
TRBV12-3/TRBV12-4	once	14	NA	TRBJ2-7	TGTGCCAGCAGTCCTCGTCTCAGGGCCGGGGAGCAGTACTTC	CASSPRLRAGEQYF
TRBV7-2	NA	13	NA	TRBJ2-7	TGTGCCAGCAGCTTACCAACCCCCTACGAGCAGTACTTC	CASSLPTPYEQYF